Following are 17 T cell receptor beta chains from one sample sequenced in a study of OX40 agonist ivuxolimab in advanced cancers. Sequencing was performed with immunoSEQ multiplex PCR; in TCRdb, only in-frame clones are kept and a portion is missing. There are approximately 17,000 clones in the sample; around 81% occur only once, and 44% lies in the top ten. The material was CD4+ or CD8+ T cells sorted from blood, obtained in a trial of the OX40 agonist ivuxolimab. The receptors originated from an adult with an advanced solid tumor such as melanoma, head and neck, liver or kidney cancer.

In DNA, the CDR3 is TGTGCCAGCAGCTTGCGGGGGACAGGGTCTTCGTGGGAGCAGTTCTTC. Translation: CASSLRGTGSSWEQFF. The chain joins TRBV5-5 to TRBJ2-1, with 9 bases fitting TRBD1. Germline assignment: CDR1 SGHKS and CDR2 YYEKEE (reference sequence). The trim removed 1 base at V and 10 bases at J, leaving 12 bases unmatched. The CDR3 consists of 16 residues.

The chain couples TRBV19 to TRBJ1-1; unclear D gene. CDR1 is LNHDA, CDR2 SQIVND, per germline (reference sequence). The CDR3 length is 14 residues. Trimming left V 1 base short and J 2 bases short, with 8 bases between. The CDR3 is CASSIVGVNTEAFF. The CDR3 nucleotides are TGTGCCAGTAGTATAGTTGGAGTAAACACTGAAGCTTTCTTT.

The rearrangement links TRBV6-4 to TRBJ2-2; the D gene could be TRBD1 or TRBD2 (5 bases each). V was clipped by 4 bases and J by 6 bases, with 12 bases between them. CDR1 and CDR2 (germline): MRHNA, SNTAGT. The CDR3 has 14 residues. CDR3 nucleotide sequence: TGTGCCAGCAGTGCCGAGGGGAGCGCCGGGGAGCTGTTTTTT. Amino acid sequence: CASSAEGSAGELFF.

The chain carries TRBV4-1 and TRBJ1-2; D uncertain. Germline V CDR1 and CDR2: MGHRA, YSYEKL. Between the trimmed V and J ends, which lost 4 bases and 2 bases, there was a span of 14 bases. The CDR3 has 15 residues. CDR3 region: CASSPREGTNYGYTF. The CDR3 coding sequence is TGCGCCAGCAGCCCCCGTGAAGGAACCAACTATGGCTACACCTTC.

The chain couples TRBV29-1 to TRBJ2-7; TRBD2 is a possible D gene (6 bases). Germline assignment: CDR1 SQVTM and CDR2 ANQGSEA. This CDR3 has 15 amino acids. V lost 0 bases and J 4 bases, leaving 16 bases between the germline ends. CDR3 DNA: TGCAGCGTTGAAGATGGAGGGCCGCCAGGTTACGAGCAGTACTTC. Amino acids: CSVEDGGPPGYEQYF.

V is TRBV6-6 and J is TRBJ2-5; D is unresolved. This CDR3 is 12 amino acids long. CDR1 and CDR2 (germline): MNHNY, SVGAGI (reference sequence). Trimming shortened V by 0 bases and J by 9 bases, and 8 bases separated the two germline ends. CDR3: CASSYSDKAQYF. Written as DNA, the CDR3 is TGTGCCAGCAGTTACTCCGACAAGGCCCAGTACTTC.

The chain employs TRBV4-1 and TRBJ1-5; D not resolved. The ends were cut back, 4 bases at V and 10 bases at J, with 14 bases in the middle. The CDR3 has 13 residues. CDR1 MGHRA and CDR2 YSYEKL come from the germline V gene. CDR3: CASSPPLAYPQHF. The CDR3, as DNA: TGCGCCAGCAGCCCACCTTTAGCCTATCCCCAGCATTTT.

The rearrangement uses TRBV5-1 and TRBJ2-5; D is possibly TRBD1 (6 bases). The V gene's germline CDR1 is SGHRS and CDR2 YFSETQ. There are 16 residues in the CDR3. V shed 3 bases and J shed 5 bases, with 20 bases lying between them. This CDR3 reads CASSSYWTVRGETQYF. The CDR3 DNA sequence: TGCGCCAGCAGCTCCTATTGGACAGTCCGTGGGGAGACCCAGTACTTC.

The chain uses TRBV5-4 and TRBJ2-2, with D possibly TRBD1 on 5 matching bases. Trimming took off 5 bases at V and 2 bases at J, with 10 bases between the two ends. The CDR3 loop spans 14 amino acids. Germline V lookup: CDR1 SGHNT, CDR2 YYREEE (reference sequence). The CDR3 bases are TGTGCCAGCAGAAGGGGTTACAACACCGGGGAGCTGTTTTTT. Protein product: CASRRGYNTGELFF.

The chain carries TRBV19 and TRBJ1-5, with D possibly TRBD1 on 5 matching bases. The CDR3 extends over 14 amino acids. CDR1 LNHDA and CDR2 SQIVND come from the germline V gene (reference sequence). The V gene lost 5 bases and the J gene lost 2 bases, with 10 bases spanning the gap. This CDR3 reads CASSAIQGNQPQHF. In DNA form, the CDR3 reads TGTGCCAGTAGTGCCATACAGGGCAATCAGCCCCAGCATTTT.

This clone was picked up one time. V gene TRBV7-8 combines with J gene TRBJ2-5; TRBD1 or TRBD2 may be the D gene (5 bases each). Trimming shortened V by 3 bases and J by 3 bases, and 11 bases separated the two germline ends. In germline, CDR1 is SGHVS, CDR2 FQNEAQ. The CDR3 loop spans 14 amino acids. This chain's CDR3 is CASSFWDEKETQYF. The CDR3 DNA follows: TGTGCCAGCAGCTTTTGGGACGAAAAAGAGACCCAGTACTTC.

The CDR3 region is CASTSGTEAFF. Written as DNA, the CDR3 is TGTGCCAGCACCTCTGGCACTGAAGCTTTCTTT. The J gene is TRBJ1-1, the V gene TRBV21-1. TRBV21-1 represents a pseudogene. This CDR3 has 11 amino acids.

The V gene is TRBV28, the J gene TRBJ2-7, with 9 bases aligning to TRBD1. The trim removed 7 bases at V and 5 bases at J, leaving 9 bases unmatched. CDR1 MDHEN and CDR2 SYDVKM come from the germline V gene. The CDR3 is 14 amino acids. The CDR3 here is CASNNRGQGHEQYF. The CDR3 DNA is TGTGCCAGCAACAACCGGGGACAGGGCCACGAGCAGTACTTC. Drawing the rest from reference TRBV28 and TRBJ2-7, the complete variable domain is DVKVTQSSRYLVKRTGEKVFLECVQDMDHENMFWYRQDPGLGLRLIYFSYDVKMKEKGDIPEGYSVSREKKERFSLILESASTNQTSMYLCASNNRGQGHEQYFGPGTRLTVT.

The J gene is TRBJ2-7, the V gene TRBV27, with unresolved D. CDR3 size: 13 residues. V was trimmed by 4 bases and J by 0 bases, leaving 7 bases between them. Germline V CDR1 and CDR2: MNHEY, SMNVEV (reference sequence). The CDR3 DNA reads TGTGCCAGCAGTTACCAGGACTCCTACGAGCAGTACTTC. Its protein is CASSYQDSYEQYF.

The chain joins TRBV7-9 to TRBJ2-5; TRBD2 matches at 10 bases. The germline V gene has CDR1 SEHNR and CDR2 FQNEAQ (reference sequence). The CDR3 runs to 16 residues. V shed 5 bases, J shed 2 bases, and the junction held 8 bases outside the gene matches. The DNA of the CDR3 is TGTGCCAGCAGCACGACCGGGACTAGCGAGCAAGAGACCCAGTACTTC. Amino acids: CASSTTGTSEQETQYF.

V is TRBV9 and J is TRBJ2-5; D not certain. V lost 4 bases, J lost 5 bases, and 15 bases lay in between. Germline V gene data show CDR1 as SGDLS and CDR2 as YYNGEE. This CDR3 is 14 amino acids long. CDR3 loop: CASSPSADGETQYF. DNA of the CDR3: TGTGCCAGCAGCCCATCCGCGGACGGCGAGACCCAGTACTTC.

The chain employs TRBV27 and TRBJ2-7; 7 bases map to TRBD1. CDR1 and CDR2 (germline): MNHEY, SMNVEV (reference sequence). The CDR3 runs 16 residues. Trimming took 0 bases from V and 2 from J; bases not matched to a gene: 7. DNA for the CDR3: TGTGCCAGCAGTTTATCAACCGGACAGGCCCCCTACGAGCAGTACTTC. It yields the protein CASSLSTGQAPYEQYF.